These T cell receptor beta chains were read from a single sample in a study of cytotoxic CD8 clonotypes in ibrutinib-treated CLL. Repertoires were generated with immunoSEQ multiplex PCR, while TCRdb's copy carries only in-frame clones and drops some. This sample yields approximately 100,000 clones, of which 45% to 65% are seen a single time; roughly 35% belongs to the top ten. The source was PBMCs, collected after 24 months of ibrutinib treatment. The receptors were gathered from a human donor with chronic lymphocytic leukemia. The CDR3 runs from the conserved cysteine through the conserved F or W. Fields, in order: clone size, D gene, J gene, V gene, CDR3 DNA, CDR3 protein. D genes are given only for firm matches. The listing skips clone size in some rows; elsewhere it reads once, few, many or a size class.

clone size: few; D gene: -; J gene: TRBJ1-4; V gene: TRBV5-1; CDR3 DNA: TGCGCCAGCAGCTTGTCGGGAGGTAATGAAAAACTGTTTTTT; CDR3 protein: CASSLSGGNEKLFF
clone size: -; D gene: -; J gene: TRBJ2-7; V gene: TRBV6-6; CDR3 DNA: TGTGCCAGCAGTTACAGGAGACCCCGGGGTGACGAGCAGTACTTC; CDR3 protein: CASSYRRPRGDEQYF
clone size: -; D gene: -; J gene: TRBJ1-2; V gene: TRBV5-1; CDR3 DNA: TGCGCCAGCAGCTTACGGGGGGCGCCCCTGGAAGGCTACACCTTC; CDR3 protein: CASSLRGAPLEGYTF
clone size: -; D gene: -; J gene: TRBJ1-6; V gene: TRBV6-6; CDR3 DNA: TGTGCCAGCAGTTTTACGACGAATTCACCCCTCCACTTT; CDR3 protein: CASSFTTNSPLHF
clone size: many; D gene: TRBD1; J gene: TRBJ1-2; V gene: TRBV2; CDR3 DNA: TGTGCCAGCACTGGACAGGGTCTCCTCGGCTACACCTTC; CDR3 protein: CASTGQGLLGYTF
clone size: -; D gene: TRBD1; J gene: TRBJ2-7; V gene: TRBV6-1; CDR3 DNA: TGTGCCAGCAGCCGTCCGGGACAGGGAAAGTACGAGCAGTACTTC; CDR3 protein: CASSRPGQGKYEQYF
clone size: -; D gene: -; J gene: TRBJ2-7; V gene: TRBV30; CDR3 DNA: TGTGCCTGGAGTGTAAGGCGGAGCCAGTCCTACGAGCAGTACTTC; CDR3 protein: CAWSVRRSQSYEQYF
clone size: -; D gene: TRBD1; J gene: TRBJ1-5; V gene: TRBV10-2; CDR3 DNA: TGCGCCAGCAGTGAGGGCCAGGGGGCGAATCAGCCCCAGCATTTT; CDR3 protein: CASSEGQGANQPQHF
clone size: -; D gene: -; J gene: TRBJ1-5; V gene: TRBV7-9; CDR3 DNA: TGTGCCAGCAGCTTAGAGGTGAATCAGCCCCAGCATTTT; CDR3 protein: CASSLEVNQPQHF
clone size: -; D gene: -; J gene: TRBJ2-1; V gene: TRBV6-6; CDR3 DNA: TGTGCCAGCAGTTCGGGACTCAAGAATGAGCAGTTCTTC; CDR3 protein: CASSSGLKNEQFF
clone size: -; D gene: -; J gene: TRBJ2-7; V gene: TRBV25-1; CDR3 DNA: TGTGCCAGTACTTACGGCTACGAGCAGTACTTC; CDR3 protein: CASTYGYEQYF
clone size: -; D gene: TRBD1; J gene: TRBJ1-4; V gene: TRBV2; CDR3 DNA: TGTGCCAGCAGACCCAGACAGGGAGCGGTGGCTAATGAAAAACTGTTTTTT; CDR3 protein: CASRPRQGAVANEKLFF
clone size: -; D gene: -; J gene: TRBJ1-4; V gene: TRBV5-1; CDR3 DNA: TGCGCCAGCAGCCCAGGAGAGGCGGGTTATGAAAAACTGTTTTTT; CDR3 protein: CASSPGEAGYEKLFF
clone size: -; D gene: -; J gene: TRBJ2-2; V gene: TRBV7-9; CDR3 DNA: TGTGCCAGCGCCCGAGGGGTCGGCCTCACCGGGGAGCTGTTTTTT; CDR3 protein: CASARGVGLTGELFF
clone size: many; D gene: -; J gene: TRBJ2-5; V gene: TRBV11-3; CDR3 DNA: TGTGCCAGTACCCCGACCCGGTACCAAGAGACCCAGTACTTC; CDR3 protein: CASTPTRYQETQYF
clone size: -; D gene: -; J gene: TRBJ1-2; V gene: TRBV6-5; CDR3 DNA: TGTGCCAGCAGCTCCCAGGCGGATCCTAACTATGGCTACACCTTC; CDR3 protein: CASSSQADPNYGYTF
clone size: -; D gene: -; J gene: TRBJ1-1; V gene: TRBV11-2; CDR3 DNA: TGTGCCAGCAGCTTAGCCGGGACCTCTGAAGCTTTCTTT; CDR3 protein: CASSLAGTSEAFF
clone size: few; D gene: TRBD1; J gene: TRBJ2-2; V gene: TRBV7-8; CDR3 DNA: TGTGCCAGCAGCTTAGTAGGGACAGGGAACACCGGGGAGCTGTTTTTT; CDR3 protein: CASSLVGTGNTGELFF
clone size: -; D gene: -; J gene: TRBJ2-7; V gene: TRBV7-2; CDR3 DNA: TGTGCCAGCAGCTTAGCGGCAGGTTCATACGAGCAGTACTTC; CDR3 protein: CASSLAAGSYEQYF
clone size: -; D gene: TRBD1; J gene: TRBJ2-7; V gene: TRBV5-1; CDR3 DNA: TGCGCCAGCAGCTTGGGGGACAGTCTCCACGAGCAGTACTTC; CDR3 protein: CASSLGDSLHEQYF
clone size: -; D gene: -; J gene: TRBJ2-3; V gene: TRBV10-3; CDR3 DNA: TGTGCCATCAGTGGCTTAGGGGGGCTGGGAGATACGCAGTATTTT; CDR3 protein: CAISGLGGLGDTQYF
clone size: -; D gene: TRBD1; J gene: TRBJ2-1; V gene: TRBV6-6; CDR3 DNA: TGTGCCAGCCGGGACAGGGGGTACAATGAGCAGTTCTTC; CDR3 protein: CASRDRGYNEQFF
clone size: -; D gene: TRBD1; J gene: TRBJ1-2; V gene: TRBV5-1; CDR3 DNA: TGCGCCAGCAGCTTGACAGGGGGCAACTATGGCTACACCTTC; CDR3 protein: CASSLTGGNYGYTF
clone size: -; D gene: -; J gene: TRBJ1-5; V gene: TRBV2; CDR3 DNA: TGTGCCAGCAGTGACGCCACCAGGGCTCAGCCCCAGCATTTT; CDR3 protein: CASSDATRAQPQHF
clone size: -; D gene: -; J gene: TRBJ1-5; V gene: TRBV29-1; CDR3 DNA: TGCAGCGTGCTACGACAAAAGTTAGGGGGATCCAATCAGCCCCAGCATTTT; CDR3 protein: CSVLRQKLGGSNQPQHF
clone size: -; D gene: -; J gene: TRBJ2-3; V gene: TRBV5-1; CDR3 DNA: TGCGCCAGCAGCTTGGAAGGGGACGGTGTGGATACGCAGTATTTT; CDR3 protein: CASSLEGDGVDTQYF
clone size: few; D gene: TRBD2; J gene: TRBJ2-7; V gene: TRBV6-5; CDR3 DNA: TGTGCCAGCAGCCCCGGACTAGCGGGGACCTACGAGCAGTACTTC; CDR3 protein: CASSPGLAGTYEQYF
clone size: -; D gene: TRBD2; J gene: TRBJ2-3; V gene: TRBV5-4; CDR3 DNA: TGTGCCAGCACCATTCCGGGACTAGCGGGCACAGATACGCAGTATTTT; CDR3 protein: CASTIPGLAGTDTQYF
clone size: -; D gene: TRBD2; J gene: TRBJ2-5; V gene: TRBV10-3; CDR3 DNA: TGTGCCATCAGCGGCGCGGGGGGGACGGAGACCCAGTACTTC; CDR3 protein: CAISGAGGTETQYF
clone size: -; D gene: -; J gene: TRBJ2-3; V gene: TRBV15; CDR3 DNA: TGTGCCACCAGCAGACCGGCAGGGGGGGCAGATACGCAGTATTTT; CDR3 protein: CATSRPAGGADTQYF
clone size: -; D gene: TRBD2; J gene: TRBJ2-1; V gene: TRBV4-1; CDR3 DNA: TGCGCCAGCAGCCAATGGCTAGCGGGGGGGAACAATGAGCAGTTCTTC; CDR3 protein: CASSQWLAGGNNEQFF
clone size: -; D gene: TRBD1; J gene: TRBJ1-1; V gene: TRBV6-5; CDR3 DNA: TGTGCCAGCAGTTATTCGGGACAGTCTTTCTTT; CDR3 protein: CASSYSGQSFF
clone size: few; D gene: -; J gene: TRBJ2-7; V gene: TRBV7-6; CDR3 DNA: TGTGCCAGCAGCTCCCACCTCTACGAGCAGTACTTC; CDR3 protein: CASSSHLYEQYF
clone size: -; D gene: -; J gene: TRBJ2-7; V gene: TRBV20-1; CDR3 DNA: TGCAGTGCTCCCGGGGCCTACGAGCAGTACTTC; CDR3 protein: CSAPGAYEQYF
clone size: -; D gene: -; J gene: TRBJ1-2; V gene: TRBV10-3; CDR3 DNA: TGTGCCATCAGTGAGGGGAGGGGGGCCTATGGCTACACCTTC; CDR3 protein: CAISEGRGAYGYTF
clone size: -; D gene: -; J gene: TRBJ1-5; V gene: TRBV19; CDR3 DNA: TGTGCCAGTAGTGACATGATGGGTCAGCCCCAGCATTTT; CDR3 protein: CASSDMMGQPQHF
clone size: -; D gene: -; J gene: TRBJ1-1; V gene: TRBV15; CDR3 DNA: TGTGCCACCAGCAGGGGAAGGACGGACGAAGCTTTCTTT; CDR3 protein: CATSRGRTDEAFF
clone size: -; D gene: TRBD2; J gene: TRBJ2-7; V gene: TRBV5-6; CDR3 DNA: TGTGCCAGCAGCTTGGTTCTAGCGGGGCCGCGGGAGCAGTACTTC; CDR3 protein: CASSLVLAGPREQYF
clone size: -; D gene: -; J gene: TRBJ1-2; V gene: TRBV29-1; CDR3 DNA: TGCAGCGCGGGGACACCGGGGCCGTATGGCTACACCTTC; CDR3 protein: CSAGTPGPYGYTF
clone size: few; D gene: TRBD1; J gene: TRBJ2-3; V gene: TRBV4-3; CDR3 DNA: TGCGCCAGTTCCCCGGGGCAGGGGGTTCGCGCAGATACGCAGTATTTT; CDR3 protein: CASSPGQGVRADTQYF
clone size: -; D gene: TRBD2; J gene: TRBJ2-7; V gene: TRBV10-3; CDR3 DNA: TGTGCCATCAGTGGCGGGGGAGGGGACTACGAGCAGTACTTC; CDR3 protein: CAISGGGGDYEQYF
clone size: -; D gene: TRBD1; J gene: TRBJ2-7; V gene: TRBV5-4; CDR3 DNA: TGTGCCAGCAGCCCACACCGGGACAGGCAGCCCTACGAGCAGTACTTC; CDR3 protein: CASSPHRDRQPYEQYF
clone size: -; D gene: -; J gene: TRBJ2-1; V gene: TRBV5-1; CDR3 DNA: TGCGCCAGCAGCTTGGGCGACAATGAGCAGTTCTTC; CDR3 protein: CASSLGDNEQFF
clone size: -; D gene: -; J gene: TRBJ1-2; V gene: TRBV18; CDR3 DNA: TGTGCCAGCTCACCACCGCTGGGATCAACTTCATTTCACACCTTC; CDR3 protein: CASSPPLGSTSFHTF
clone size: -; D gene: -; J gene: TRBJ1-1; V gene: TRBV5-1; CDR3 DNA: TGCGCCAGCAGTAACGGGTCTTCCACTGAAGCTTTCTTT; CDR3 protein: CASSNGSSTEAFF
clone size: -; D gene: -; J gene: TRBJ2-7; V gene: TRBV14; CDR3 DNA: TGTGCCAGCAGCCAACGAGGGGGCTCCTACGAGCAGTACTTC; CDR3 protein: CASSQRGGSYEQYF
clone size: many; D gene: -; J gene: TRBJ1-2; V gene: TRBV27; CDR3 DNA: TGTGCCAGCAGTTTTATCTCTGGTGGCTACACCTTC; CDR3 protein: CASSFISGGYTF
clone size: once; D gene: TRBD2; J gene: TRBJ2-3; V gene: TRBV18; CDR3 DNA: TGTGCCAGCTCACCCGGACTAGCGGGGACAGATACGCAGTATTTT; CDR3 protein: CASSPGLAGTDTQYF
clone size: -; D gene: -; J gene: TRBJ2-7; V gene: TRBV7-9; CDR3 DNA: TGTGCCAGCAGCTACCAAGCAGGGGGAGGCTACGAGCAGTACTTC; CDR3 protein: CASSYQAGGGYEQYF
clone size: once; D gene: TRBD1; J gene: TRBJ2-5; V gene: TRBV7-9; CDR3 DNA: TGTGCCAGCAGCCCGGGACAGCAGTCGGATACCCAGTACTTC; CDR3 protein: CASSPGQQSDTQYF
clone size: few; D gene: -; J gene: TRBJ2-1; V gene: TRBV7-2; CDR3 DNA: TGTGCCAGCAGCTTAGATCGGGTGGGGCAGTTCTTC; CDR3 protein: CASSLDRVGQFF
clone size: -; D gene: -; J gene: TRBJ2-6; V gene: TRBV5-5; CDR3 DNA: TGTGCCAGCAGCTGGCAGCTTCAACAATCTGGGGCCAACGTCCTGACTTTC; CDR3 protein: CASSWQLQQSGANVLTF